Reported below is one T cell receptor (beta chain). The antigen remains unidentified. These data belong to a study of T cells expressing NK-cell markers. Looking at the study overall: Repertoire data for TCR beta were derived from sorted T cells (CD3+CD56+NKG2C+, CD3+CD56+NKG2C- and CD3+CD56-NKG2C+). Study results and limitations: Once again these clonotypes came out on top in the CD3+CD56-NKG2C+ fraction of several donors.

From the 5' RACE reads, TCRdb lists one entry per CDR3 protein and no DNA. The listing records approximately 380,000 distinct CDR3 sequences. The CDR3 sequence is 16 residues long. Germline V gene sequence: CDR1 SGHDN, CDR2 FVKESK. Material for sequencing was blood T cells: a sorted CD56 or NKG2C T cell subset, CD4+ or CD8+ T cells, or bulk PBMC T cells (not recorded which). The receptor was isolated from a man aged 18-69 years in good health. This sequence joins TRBV14 and TRBJ2-1; absent DNA, TCRdb's TRBD2 call cannot be checked. CDR3: CASSRLGLPITDEQFF.